The 3 T cell receptor beta chains in this list originate from one sample, sequenced in a study of control samples from healthy donors and cancer patients. TCRdb's copy holds only in-frame clones and misses some; the assay was immunoSEQ multiplex PCR. This sample has about 12,000 clones, with approximately 90% found just once. Input material: formalin-fixed, paraffin-embedded tissue. The receptors shown here come from a male donor with melanoma.

For this clone: One end of the junction does not line up with germline, which may come from a read error. The gene calls are TRBV7-9 and TRBJ2-3; 13 positions agree with TRBD2. Germline lookup yields CDR1 SEHNR and CDR2 FQNEAQ (reference sequence). The CDR3 has 15 residues. The CDR3 spells CASSFTSGRVDTQYF. The CDR3 nucleotides are TGTGCCAGCAGCTTTACTAGCGGGAGGGTTGATACACAGTATTTT.

This chain connects TRBV13 to TRBJ1-2; D might be TRBD1 (6 bases). Between the trimmed V and J ends, which lost 5 bases and 4 bases, there was a span of 17 bases. Germline V CDR1 and CDR2: PRHDT, FYEKMQ (reference sequence). The CDR3 sequence is 15 residues long. CDR3 in DNA: TGTGCCAGCAGCCTGGGACGGGGGCTAGGCTATGGCTACACCTTC. It specifies CASSLGRGLGYGYTF.

The rearrangement uses TRBV24-1 and TRBJ2-1, with D perhaps being TRBD1 or TRBD2 (6 bases each). The V gene's germline CDR1 is KGHDR and CDR2 SFDVKD. The CDR3 sequence is 14 residues long. Trimming took 10 bases from V and 7 from J, leaving 19 bases between them. Here the CDR3 reads CATRGAGVVNEQFF. DNA for the CDR3: TGTGCCACAAGGGGGGCAGGGGTCGTGAATGAGCAGTTCTTC.